This T cell receptor (beta chain) was identified in a study of T cell changes during pregnancy in multiple sclerosis. Data came from immunoSEQ multiplex PCR; TCRdb stores just in-frame clones and leaves some out. The sample holds over 70,000 clones, approximately 92% seen once. The clonotype originates from a female donor in good health, enrolled as a control in a pregnancy study. Sample: peripheral blood, taken in the third trimester of pregnancy.

This chain's CDR3 is CASSEQGGNTEAFF. CDR3 DNA: TGTGCCAGCAGCGAACAGGGGGGGAACACTGAAGCTTTCTTT. The chain couples TRBV21-1 to TRBJ1-1; the DNA was not used to check the table's D call, TRBD1. TRBV21-1 is flagged as a pseudogene. The CDR3 is made up of 14 amino acids.